This T cell receptor (beta chain) was identified in a study of T-cell memory formation after mild COVID-19. Broader study findings: Pre-infection memory already had some responding clones, implying cross-reactive memory joined.

MiXCR, run by TCRdb on the 5' RACE reads, gives a single entry per CDR3 protein. The table has fewer than 350,000 distinct CDR3 sequences, about a sixth seen once. Trimming stripped 0 bases from V and 7 bases from J, with 7 bases between. CDR3 size: 13 residues. Germline values: CDR1 SGHAT, CDR2 FQNNGV. The sample holds a few counts of this clonotype. Its target is not known. What was sequenced was PBMCs or a T cell subset sorted from them (not recorded which). This sequence originates from a man aged 18-30 years who had mild COVID-19 (a few samples of this study predate the infection). Cell type and time point are not known. The chain links TRBV11-2 to TRBJ1-5, with D unresolved. The CDR3 sequence: CASSLDFRQPQHF. CDR3 DNA: TGTGCCAGCAGCTTAGATTTCCGACAGCCCCAGCATTTT.